Listed below are T cell receptor beta chains from one sample, sequenced in a study of T cells in Graves' hyperthyroidism and ophthalmopathy. TCRdb analysed the multiplex PCR reads with MiXCR anew, one entry per CDR3 protein. This table has about 560,000 distinct CDR3 sequences, 16% appearing once. Sequencing used blood. The receptors shown here come from a woman between 18 and 29 years old with Graves' hyperthyroidism. Each CDR3 is given with its conserved first and last residue. Each record gives: J gene, clone size, D gene, V gene, CDR3 DNA, CDR3 protein. A D gene is named only where the DNA matches it firmly. A row's size may be missing; if present it is once, few, many or a size class.

j_gene: TRBJ1-1
abundance: few
d_gene: .
v_gene: TRBV19
CDR3nt: TGTGCCAGTAGTATAGATACGACATCGACTGAAGCTTTCTTT
CDR3aa: CASSIDTTSTEAFF

j_gene: TRBJ2-5
abundance: .
d_gene: .
v_gene: TRBV24-1
CDR3nt: TGTGCCACCAGTGATTTCACGGGCAGTGGGACAGAGACCCAGTACTTC
CDR3aa: CATSDFTGSGTETQYF

j_gene: TRBJ2-5
abundance: .
d_gene: TRBD2
v_gene: TRBV7-9
CDR3nt: TGTGCCAGCAGCCACCTCGGGGGGAAAGAGACCCAGTACTTC
CDR3aa: CASSHLGGKETQYF

j_gene: TRBJ2-7
abundance: many
d_gene: .
v_gene: TRBV28
CDR3nt: TGTGCCAGCAGTCCGGTGGGGGGACTTGATCGCGAGCAGTACTTC
CDR3aa: CASSPVGGLDREQYF

j_gene: TRBJ2-7
abundance: .
d_gene: .
v_gene: TRBV5-1
CDR3nt: TGCGCCAGCAGCGTCGCAAGCGAGCAGTACTTC
CDR3aa: CASSVASEQYF

j_gene: TRBJ2-7
abundance: many
d_gene: .
v_gene: TRBV2
CDR3nt: TGTGCCAGCAGTGAGTTAGGGTCCGAGCAGTACTTC
CDR3aa: CASSELGSEQYF

j_gene: TRBJ2-7
abundance: many
d_gene: TRBD2
v_gene: TRBV6-1
CDR3nt: TGTGCCAGCACAGAGGCGGGGGAGGTCCACGAGCAGTACTTC
CDR3aa: CASTEAGEVHEQYF

j_gene: TRBJ2-1
abundance: many
d_gene: .
v_gene: TRBV11-2
CDR3nt: TGTGCCAGCAGCTTCGATTTGCTGGGCAATGAGCAGTTCTTC
CDR3aa: CASSFDLLGNEQFF

j_gene: TRBJ2-2
abundance: many
d_gene: TRBD1
v_gene: TRBV13
CDR3nt: TGTGCCAGCAGCTTAGCTGGGACAGGGGACACCGGGGAGCTGTTTTTT
CDR3aa: CASSLAGTGDTGELFF

j_gene: TRBJ2-2
abundance: .
d_gene: TRBD1
v_gene: TRBV30
CDR3nt: TGTGCCCGGAAGGCAGGGGGCGAGGACACCGGGGAGCTGTTTTTT
CDR3aa: CARKAGGEDTGELFF

j_gene: TRBJ2-7
abundance: many
d_gene: TRBD2
v_gene: TRBV7-2
CDR3nt: TGTGCCAGCAGCGGATCCGGACTAGCGGGAAGCTACGAGCAGTACTTC
CDR3aa: CASSGSGLAGSYEQYF

j_gene: TRBJ2-7
abundance: .
d_gene: .
v_gene: TRBV12-3/TRBV12-4
CDR3nt: TGTGCCAGCAGGAGCCGGGACGGCTCCTACGAGCAGTACTTC
CDR3aa: CASRSRDGSYEQYF

j_gene: TRBJ1-1
abundance: many
d_gene: TRBD1
v_gene: TRBV7-2
CDR3nt: TGTGCCAGCAGCAGGGACAGGGCCATGAACACTGAAGCTTTCTTT
CDR3aa: CASSRDRAMNTEAFF

j_gene: TRBJ1-1
abundance: .
d_gene: .
v_gene: TRBV12-3/TRBV12-4
CDR3nt: TGTGCCAGCAGCCTCCCACCAGGGAACACTGAAGCTTTCTTT
CDR3aa: CASSLPPGNTEAFF

j_gene: TRBJ1-3
abundance: .
d_gene: .
v_gene: TRBV4-1
CDR3nt: TGCGCCAGCAGCCAAGCCCCCCCGGGAGGCTCTGGAAACACCATATATTTT
CDR3aa: CASSQAPPGGSGNTIYF

j_gene: TRBJ2-7
abundance: few
d_gene: TRBD1
v_gene: TRBV6-1
CDR3nt: TGTGCCAGCAAAACGACAGGGAACGTCTACGAGCAGTACTTC
CDR3aa: CASKTTGNVYEQYF

j_gene: TRBJ2-2
abundance: .
d_gene: TRBD2
v_gene: TRBV12-3/TRBV12-4
CDR3nt: TGTGCCAGCAGTTTAAGTGCGGGGGGAGGGACCGGGGAGCTGTTTTTT
CDR3aa: CASSLSAGGGTGELFF

j_gene: TRBJ2-1
abundance: many
d_gene: TRBD2
v_gene: TRBV28
CDR3nt: TGTGCCAGCAGGCGGCTAGCGGGACACAATGAGCAGTTCTTC
CDR3aa: CASRRLAGHNEQFF

j_gene: TRBJ2-3
abundance: .
d_gene: .
v_gene: TRBV20-1
CDR3nt: TGCAGTGCTAGAGATGGGATCACAGATACGCAGTATTTT
CDR3aa: CSARDGITDTQYF

j_gene: TRBJ1-2
abundance: .
d_gene: TRBD1
v_gene: TRBV5-1
CDR3nt: TGCGCCAGCAGCTTGGCAGACAGGGCTGGCTACACCTTC
CDR3aa: CASSLADRAGYTF

j_gene: TRBJ2-2
abundance: .
d_gene: TRBD2
v_gene: TRBV10-3
CDR3nt: TGTGCCATCAGTGAGCTAGCGGGAGAAGACACCGGGGAGCTGTTTTTT
CDR3aa: CAISELAGEDTGELFF

j_gene: TRBJ2-3
abundance: many
d_gene: TRBD2
v_gene: TRBV28
CDR3nt: TGTGCCAGCAGTTTTGGACTAGCGACAAACACAGATACGCAGTATTTT
CDR3aa: CASSFGLATNTDTQYF

j_gene: TRBJ1-2
abundance: many
d_gene: TRBD1
v_gene: TRBV5-1
CDR3nt: TGCGCCAGCAGCTCGGACAGGGGGCAGGACTATGGCTACACCTTC
CDR3aa: CASSSDRGQDYGYTF